This TCR beta chain was retrieved from a study of beta chain features in type 1 diabetes. Study results and limitations: More deletions and fewer insertions at VDJ junctions were found in patients with type 1 diabetes. Shortening that was moderate but significant affected the TCRB CDR3s of Type 1 diabetes patients in all four CD4+ subsets. The naive, central memory and Treg TCRB repertoires looked more alike in patients than they did in healthy donors.

This clone was seen more than once but under ten times. The antigen is unknown. The same CDR3 also results from other DNA sequences found in this sample. Of the isolated RNA, all was reverse transcribed, and so the sequenced material was expressed TCRB transcripts. Assay: immunoSEQ multiplex PCR; the TCRdb copy retains only in-frame clones and omits some. The sample has approximately 360,000 clones, 10% to 15% seen once; the top ten hold roughly 0.0097%. Once sorted, every population was more than 95% pure. The receptor comes from a young woman with type 1 diabetes. Sequencing used naive CD4+ T cells from blood.

Here the CDR3 reads CASSLSASGSYEQYF. In DNA form, the CDR3 reads TGTGCCAGCAGTTTATCGGCTAGCGGTTCCTACGAGCAGTACTTC. The chain carries TRBV28 and TRBJ2-7; TRBD2 aligns across 7 bases. Germline-derived CDR1 and CDR2 are MDHEN and SYDVKM. The junction had 4 bases not matched to a gene; V was cut back by 1 base and J by 1 base. The CDR3 extends over 15 amino acids.